What follows are 16 T cell receptor beta chains derived from one specimen sequenced in a study of control samples from healthy donors and cancer patients. Assay used: immunoSEQ multiplex PCR; TCRdb lists only in-frame clones, some missing. The repertoire has about 140,000 clones, approximately 86% of them found once; the top ten carry about 1.7%. The sequencing input was blood. These receptor sequences come from a man aged 18 to 35 in good health.

This clone was detected once. The chain is built from TRBV5-1 and TRBJ2-3; 14 bases fit TRBD2. Germline V gene lookup returns CDR1 SGHRS and CDR2 YFSETQ. This CDR3 region has 17 residues. J gave up 5 bases and V 4 bases, and 9 bases lay outside the gene matches. This CDR3 is CASSTPTSGGVGDTQYF. In DNA, the CDR3 is TGCGCCAGCAGCACCCCGACTAGCGGGGGGGTAGGAGATACGCAGTATTTT.

The J gene is TRBJ2-1, the V gene TRBV24-1; 8 bases agree with TRBD1. The CDR3 has 14 amino acids. J was trimmed by 9 bases and V by 8 bases; bases with no gene match: 11. Germline values: CDR1 KGHDR, CDR2 SFDVKD. The CDR3 here is CATTSTGASPEQFF. The CDR3 nucleotides are TGTGCCACCACCTCGACAGGGGCCTCCCCTGAGCAGTTCTTC.

This chain connects TRBV10-3 to TRBJ1-1; TRBD1 might be the D (6 bases). The CDR3 has 14 amino acids. The V gene lost 6 bases and the J gene lost 3 bases, with 14 bases spanning the gap. Looked up from germline, CDR1 is ENHRY and CDR2 is SYGVKD. Here the CDR3 reads CAIRPSDRYTEAFF. CDR3 DNA: TGTGCCATCAGGCCCAGCGACAGGTACACTGAAGCTTTCTTT.

This clone was counted a single time. The chain is built from TRBV4-3 and TRBJ2-5; no clear D gene. Between the trimmed V and J ends, which lost 0 bases and 5 bases, there was a span of 16 bases. In germline, CDR1 is LGHNA, CDR2 YSLEER. This CDR3 spans 16 amino acids. Here the CDR3 DNA reads TGCGCCAGCAGCCAAGATTTGAGCCTACGGCCGGAGACCCAGTACTTC. This encodes CASSQDLSLRPETQYF.

This clone was counted a few times. This chain connects TRBV5-1 to TRBJ1-1; tentative D call: TRBD1 (6 bases). The germline CDR1 and CDR2 sequences are SGHRS and YFSETQ. The CDR3 length is 16 residues. V gave up 2 bases and J gave up 2 bases, with 16 bases separating them. Written as DNA, the CDR3 is TGCGCCAGCAGCTTCCGCCAGGGGATTTTAAACACTGAAGCTTTCTTT. As protein: CASSFRQGILNTEAFF.

This clone came up a few times. CDR3 DNA sequence: TGTGCCAGCAGTTACGCGGCTAGCGGGGGCAATGAGCAGTTCTTC. Protein sequence: CASSYAASGGNEQFF. The J gene is TRBJ2-1, the V gene TRBV6-6; 10 bases fit TRBD2. In germline, CDR1 is MNHNY, CDR2 SVGAGI (reference sequence). The trim removed 2 bases at V and 6 bases at J, leaving 4 bases unmatched. There are 15 residues in the CDR3.

This clone is a singleton in its sample. The V call is TRBV30, the J call TRBJ2-7; 9 bases align to TRBD1. Germline CDR1 GTSNPN, CDR2 SVGIG (reference sequence). This CDR3 has 13 amino acids. Losses at the gene ends were 7 bases for V and 5 bases for J; bases not matched to a gene: 9. CDR3: CALTRQGVNEQYF. CDR3 DNA sequence: TGTGCCTTAACTAGACAGGGGGTTAACGAGCAGTACTTC. Using reference TRBV30 and TRBJ2-7 for the parts outside the CDR3, the full variable domain is SQTIHQWPATLVQPVGSPLSLECTVEGTSNPNLYWYRQAAGRGLQLLFYSVGIGQISSEVPQNLSASRPQDRQFILSSKKLLLSDSGFYLCALTRQGVNEQYFGPGTRLTVT.

This clone was counted at least ten times. The CDR3 coding sequence is TGTGCCAGCAGAAAGGGGGCGGTCACTGAAGCTTTCTTT. This sequence encodes CASRKGAVTEAFF. The rearrangement uses TRBV6-5 and TRBJ1-1, with 7 bases matching TRBD1. This CDR3 spans 13 amino acids. V lost 6 bases, J lost 4 bases, and 5 bases stayed unmatched. Germline values: CDR1 MNHEY, CDR2 SVGAGI.

The chain is built from TRBV28 and TRBJ1-2; 9 bases are shared with TRBD1. The germline CDR1 and CDR2 sequences are MDHEN and SYDVKM. Unmatched junction bases numbered 8, after V lost 10 bases and J lost 8 bases. This CDR3 contains 12 residues. The CDR3 protein is CAIQQGAYGYTF. As DNA, the CDR3 is TGTGCCATTCAACAGGGGGCTTACGGCTACACCTTC.

The chain is built from TRBV11-3 and TRBJ2-3; perhaps TRBD2 as D (6 bases). The CDR3 is 15 amino acids. The ends were cut back, 0 bases at V and 5 bases at J, with 12 bases in the middle. CDR1 and CDR2 from the germline V gene are SGHNT and YENEEA. The CDR3 is CASSLEGQGGDTQYF. The DNA of the CDR3 is TGTGCCAGCAGCTTAGAAGGGCAGGGAGGAGATACGCAGTATTTT.

V usage is TRBV5-5 and J usage is TRBJ2-1; TRBD2 agrees at 7 bases. The V and J ends lost 3 bases and 0 bases, in that order; junction bases with no gene match: 9. Looked up from germline, CDR1 is SGHKS and CDR2 is YYEKEE (reference sequence). The CDR3 sequence is 17 residues long. CDR3 sequence: CASSSRLADSSYNEQFF. The DNA of the CDR3 is TGTGCCAGCAGCTCCCGGCTAGCGGATAGCTCCTACAATGAGCAGTTCTTC.

This clone was recorded once. The J gene is TRBJ2-2, the V gene TRBV4-3; TRBD2 agrees at 8 bases. Losses at the gene ends were 8 bases for V and 1 base for J; bases not matched to a gene: 6. From germline, CDR1 is LGHNA and CDR2 YSLEER. This CDR3 has 15 amino acids. The CDR3 DNA is TGCGCCAGCCACCCGAGCGGGGGGAACACCGGGGAGCTGTTTTTT. It codes for CASHPSGGNTGELFF.

A few counts support this clone. The chain recombines TRBV19 with TRBJ2-6, with 7 positions matching TRBD2. Trimming cost V 0 bases and J 2 bases; bases outside gene matches: 4. The CDR3 is 17 amino acids. Germline CDR1 reads LNHDA; CDR2 reads SQIVND (reference sequence). CDR3 protein: CASSIDPGGAGANVLTF. CDR3 in DNA: TGTGCCAGTAGTATAGATCCGGGGGGAGCTGGGGCCAACGTCCTGACTTTC. Based on the CDR3 plus reference TRBV19 and TRBJ2-6, the full variable domain is DGGITQSPKYLFRKEGQNVTLSCEQNLNHDAMYWYRQDPGQGLRLIYYSQIVNDFQKGDIAEGYSVSREKKESFPLTVTSAQKNPTAFYLCASSIDPGGAGANVLTFGAGSRLTVL.

Turning to this clone: One junction end disagrees with the germline gene, perhaps due to a read error. The chain couples TRBV6-1 to TRBJ1-5; D may be TRBD1 (5 bases). Germline V lookup: CDR1 MNHNS, CDR2 SASEGT. The CDR3 length is 16 residues. The CDR3 DNA reads as TGTGCCAGCACTGAACAGCGGGGCGCAAGCAATCAGCCCCAGCATTTT. Encoded protein: CASTEQRGASNQPQHF.

The gene calls are TRBV30 and TRBJ2-7, with TRBD1 matching 11 bases. From germline, CDR1 is GTSNPN and CDR2 SVGIG (reference sequence). There are 14 residues in the CDR3. The V segment lost 1 base and the J segment 4 bases; nucleotides outside the gene matches: 3. The CDR3 DNA is TGTGCCTGGAGTGGGGGACAGGGGGATTACGAGCAGTACTTC. This codes for CAWSGGQGDYEQYF.

The CDR3 region has the DNA TGTGCCAGCAGCTTAGTATACACCGGGGAGCTGTTTTTT. Residues: CASSLVYTGELFF. V usage is TRBV11-1 and J usage is TRBJ2-2, with unresolved D. The length of the CDR3 is 13 residues. The germline gives CDR1 SGHAT, CDR2 FQDESV (reference sequence). Trimming removed 1 base at V and 3 bases at J, with 3 bases between.